This TCR beta chain came from a study of OX40 agonist ivuxolimab in advanced cancers. Background on the study: The dose of intravenous ivuxolimab that patients received every 2 weeks ranged from 0.01 to 10 mg/kg. Antecedent anti-PD-1, anti-PD-L1 or anti-CTLA-4 therapy was permissible, with around 41% having received some. The study's findings and limits: Antigens targeted by the expanded peripheral T cells were not determined. There was clonal expansion of CD4+ and CD8+ blood T cells by week 6 at 0.1 to 3.0 mg/kg.

TCRdb's copy holds only in-frame clones and misses some; the assay was immunoSEQ multiplex PCR. The sample shows approximately 74,000 clones, roughly 88% of them seen only once. The V end lost 4 bases, the J end lost 5 bases, and 17 bases lay between the germline ends. From germline, CDR1 is MGHRA and CDR2 YSYEKL. This CDR3 contains 16 residues. Worth noting for this clone: The antigen is undetermined.

This material consisted of CD4+ or CD8+ T cells sorted from blood, taken in a trial of the OX40 agonist ivuxolimab. V and J are TRBV4-1 and TRBJ2-2; D gene unclear. This sequence was found in an adult with an advanced solid tumor such as melanoma, head and neck, liver or kidney cancer. In nucleotides, the CDR3 is TGCGCCAGCAGCCCCCAAAAAAGGGCAGTAACCGGGGAGCTGTTTTTT. Its translation: CASSPQKRAVTGELFF.